The count of the clone carrying this T cell receptor (beta chain) is one. Its antigen is undetermined. Clones were read by immunoSEQ multiplex PCR, and TCRdb kept only the in-frame ones, dropping some. The table has some 2.3 million clones, approximately 95% seen once. V was shortened by 4 bases and J by 7 bases, with 16 bases between the two germline ends. CDR1 and CDR2 from the germline V gene are SQVTM and ANQGSEA. The CDR3 loop spans 13 amino acids. The source of the sample is a study of shared clonotypes between healthy human individuals. Findings and limits, study-wide: Shared clonotypes: approximately 5.3% naive CD4, 3.5% to 4% naive CD8, under 2.5% memory CD4, approximately 0.41% memory CD8. Rarefaction showed that sequencing of sorted subsets was incomplete (despite large depth).

Sequencing input: naive CD4+ T cells from PBMCs. Documented subset: CD45RA+ positively selected. The J gene is TRBJ1-2, the V gene TRBV29-1; D ambiguous. This sequence originates from a young man in good health. Some clones in this sample may be carry-over from other donors' samples. The CDR3 here is CSVGPQSRAGYTF. CDR3 bases: TGCAGCGTTGGGCCGCAATCCCGGGCTGGCTACACCTTC.